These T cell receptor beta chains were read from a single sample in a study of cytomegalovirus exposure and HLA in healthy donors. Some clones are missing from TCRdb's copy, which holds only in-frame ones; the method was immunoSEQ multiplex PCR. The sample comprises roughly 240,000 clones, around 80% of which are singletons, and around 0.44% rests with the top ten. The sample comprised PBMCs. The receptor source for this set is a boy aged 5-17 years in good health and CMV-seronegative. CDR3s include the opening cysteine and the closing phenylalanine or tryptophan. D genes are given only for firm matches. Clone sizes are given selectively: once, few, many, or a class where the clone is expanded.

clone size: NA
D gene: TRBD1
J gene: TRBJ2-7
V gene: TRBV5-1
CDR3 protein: CASSGTAFHEQYF
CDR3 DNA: TGCGCCAGCAGCGGGACAGCCTTCCACGAGCAGTACTTC

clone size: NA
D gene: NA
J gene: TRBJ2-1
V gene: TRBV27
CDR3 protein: CASSPGATSYNEQFF
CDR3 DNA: TGTGCCAGCAGCCCCGGAGCCACCTCCTACAATGAGCAGTTCTTC

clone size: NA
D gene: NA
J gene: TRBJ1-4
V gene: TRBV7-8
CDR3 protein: CASSLSGGLNEKLFF
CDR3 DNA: TGTGCCAGCAGCTTATCCGGAGGGCTCAATGAAAAACTGTTTTTT

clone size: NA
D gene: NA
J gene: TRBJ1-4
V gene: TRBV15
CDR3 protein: CATTLGRKNEKLFF
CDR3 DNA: TGTGCCACGACCTTGGGGCGGAAAAATGAAAAACTGTTTTTT

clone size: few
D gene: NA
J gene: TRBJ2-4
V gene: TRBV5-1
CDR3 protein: CASSPPGSNIQYF
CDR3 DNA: TGCGCCAGCAGCCCCCCGGGGAGTAACATTCAGTACTTC

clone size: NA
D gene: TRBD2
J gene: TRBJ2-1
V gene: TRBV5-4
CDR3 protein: CASSLRTSDEQFF
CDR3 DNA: TGTGCCAGCAGCCTCCGGACTAGCGATGAGCAGTTCTTC

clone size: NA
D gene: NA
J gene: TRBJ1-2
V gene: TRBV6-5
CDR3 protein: CASNSRTDGYTF
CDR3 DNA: TGTGCCAGCAATTCCAGGACAGATGGCTACACCTTC

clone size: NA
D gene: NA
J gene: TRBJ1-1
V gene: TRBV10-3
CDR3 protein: CAISERGLARAFF
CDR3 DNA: TGTGCCATCAGTGAACGAGGGCTGGCTCGGGCTTTCTTT

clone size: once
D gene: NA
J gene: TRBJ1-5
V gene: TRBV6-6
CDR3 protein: CASSKQGYSNQPQHF
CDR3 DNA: TGTGCCAGCAGTAAACAGGGATATAGCAATCAGCCCCAGCATTTT

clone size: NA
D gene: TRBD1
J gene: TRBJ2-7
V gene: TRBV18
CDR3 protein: CASSPLEAGTGVNEQYF
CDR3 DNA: TGTGCCAGCTCACCATTAGAAGCCGGGACAGGGGTGAACGAGCAGTACTTC

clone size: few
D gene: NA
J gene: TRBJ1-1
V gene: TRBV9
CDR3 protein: CASSASRGVNTEAFF
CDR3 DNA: TGTGCCAGCAGTGCCTCCCGGGGTGTGAACACTGAAGCTTTCTTT

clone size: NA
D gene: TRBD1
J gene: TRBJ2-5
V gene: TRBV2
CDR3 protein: CAVRKDRRETQYF
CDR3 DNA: TGTGCCGTACGAAAGGACAGGCGGGAGACCCAGTACTTC

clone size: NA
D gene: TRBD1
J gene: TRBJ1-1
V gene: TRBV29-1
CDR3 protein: CSVETGWPGNTEAFF
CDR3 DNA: TGCAGCGTTGAGACAGGGTGGCCCGGAAACACTGAAGCTTTCTTT

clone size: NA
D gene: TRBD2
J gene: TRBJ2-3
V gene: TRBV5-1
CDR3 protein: CASSSLAGGTDTQYF
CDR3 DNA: TGCGCCAGCAGTAGTCTAGCGGGGGGAACAGATACGCAGTATTTT

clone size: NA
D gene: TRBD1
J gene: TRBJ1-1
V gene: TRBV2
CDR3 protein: CASSERARQGGTEAFF
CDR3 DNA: TGTGCCAGCAGTGAAAGGGCCCGACAGGGGGGCACTGAAGCTTTCTTT

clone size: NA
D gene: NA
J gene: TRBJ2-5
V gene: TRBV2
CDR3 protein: CASSPKETQYF
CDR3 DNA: TGTGCCAGCAGTCCAAAAGAGACCCAGTACTTC

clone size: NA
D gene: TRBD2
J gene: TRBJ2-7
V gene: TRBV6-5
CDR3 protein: CASSRLAGLTYEQYF
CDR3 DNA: TGTGCCAGCAGTAGACTAGCGGGGTTAACGTACGAGCAGTACTTC

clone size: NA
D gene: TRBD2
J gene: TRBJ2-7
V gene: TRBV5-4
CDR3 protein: CASSSRSGGFNEQYF
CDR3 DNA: TGTGCCAGCAGCTCCCGGAGCGGGGGTTTCAACGAGCAGTACTTC

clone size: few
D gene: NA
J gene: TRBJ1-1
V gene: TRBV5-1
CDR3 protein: CASHELNTEAFF
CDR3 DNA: TGCGCCAGCCATGAGTTGAACACTGAAGCTTTCTTT

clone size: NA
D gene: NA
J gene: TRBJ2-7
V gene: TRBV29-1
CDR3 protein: CSVGTSSYEQYF
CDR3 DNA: TGCAGCGTTGGGACATCTTCCTACGAGCAGTACTTC

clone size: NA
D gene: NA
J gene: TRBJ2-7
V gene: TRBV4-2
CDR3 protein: CASSQDITTYEQYF
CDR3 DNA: TGTGCCAGCAGCCAAGATATAACTACCTACGAGCAGTACTTC

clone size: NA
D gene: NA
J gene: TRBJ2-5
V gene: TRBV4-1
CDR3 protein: CASSQDRTEETQYF
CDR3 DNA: TGCGCCAGCAGCCAAGATAGGACTGAAGAGACCCAGTACTTC

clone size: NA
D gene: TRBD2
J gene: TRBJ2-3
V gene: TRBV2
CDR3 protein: CASSNSGVTDTQYF
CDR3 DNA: TGTGCCAGCAGTAATAGCGGGGTAACAGATACGCAGTATTTT

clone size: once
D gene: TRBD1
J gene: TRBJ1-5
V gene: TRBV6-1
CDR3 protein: CASSTQGAPQPQHF
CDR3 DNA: TGTGCCAGCAGCACACAGGGGGCGCCTCAGCCCCAGCATTTT

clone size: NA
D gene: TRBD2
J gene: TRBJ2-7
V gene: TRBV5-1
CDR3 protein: CASSFDAPSGSIDEQYF
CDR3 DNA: TGCGCCAGCAGTTTTGATGCACCTAGCGGGAGCATCGACGAGCAGTACTTC

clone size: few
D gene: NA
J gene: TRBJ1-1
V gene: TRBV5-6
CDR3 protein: CASSLYLNTEAFF
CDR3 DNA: TGTGCCAGCAGCTTGTATCTGAACACTGAAGCTTTCTTT

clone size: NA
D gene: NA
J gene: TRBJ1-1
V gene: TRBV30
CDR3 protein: CAWSVRGSDTEAFF
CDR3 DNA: TGTGCCTGGAGTGTACGGGGGTCAGACACTGAAGCTTTCTTT

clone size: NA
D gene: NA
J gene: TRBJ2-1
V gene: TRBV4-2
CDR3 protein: CASSQPGAEQFF
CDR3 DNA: TGTGCCAGCAGCCAGCCGGGAGCGGAGCAGTTCTTC

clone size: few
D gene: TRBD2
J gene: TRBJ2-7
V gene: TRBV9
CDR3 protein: CASSQLAGAYEQYF
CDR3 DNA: TGTGCCAGCAGCCAGCTAGCGGGGGCCTACGAGCAGTACTTC

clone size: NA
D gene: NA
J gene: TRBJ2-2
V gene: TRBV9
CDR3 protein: CASSVQRAGDTGELFF
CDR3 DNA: TGTGCCAGCAGCGTCCAGAGGGCCGGGGACACCGGGGAGCTGTTTTTT

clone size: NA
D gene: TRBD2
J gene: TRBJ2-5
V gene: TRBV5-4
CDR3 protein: CASSLISWLDGRIGKTQYF
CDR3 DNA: TGTGCCAGCAGCTTGATTTCGTGGTTGGACGGGAGGATTGGGAAGACCCAGTACTTC

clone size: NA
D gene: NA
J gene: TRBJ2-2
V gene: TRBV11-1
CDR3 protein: CASSSHWADRNTGELFF
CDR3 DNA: TGTGCCAGCAGCTCCCACTGGGCCGATAGGAACACCGGGGAGCTGTTTTTT

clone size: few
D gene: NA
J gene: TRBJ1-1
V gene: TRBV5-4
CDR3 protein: CASSQQVNTEAFF
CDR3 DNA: TGTGCCAGCAGCCAACAGGTAAACACTGAAGCTTTCTTT

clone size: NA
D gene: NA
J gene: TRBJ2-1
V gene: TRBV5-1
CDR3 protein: CASSPRTGTYNEQFF
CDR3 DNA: TGCGCCAGCAGCCCTCGGACTGGGACCTACAATGAGCAGTTCTTC

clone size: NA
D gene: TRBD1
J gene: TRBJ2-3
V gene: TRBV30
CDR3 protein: CAWLSNRGVF
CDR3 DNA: TGTGCCTGGCTCTCCAACAGGGGCGTCTTT

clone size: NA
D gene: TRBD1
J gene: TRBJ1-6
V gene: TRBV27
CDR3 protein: CASSWGTGYSPLHF
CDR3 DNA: TGTGCCAGCAGTTGGGGGACAGGCTATTCACCCCTCCACTTT

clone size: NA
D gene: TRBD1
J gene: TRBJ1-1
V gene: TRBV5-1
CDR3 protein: CASSLGWDRGDTEAFF
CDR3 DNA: TGCGCCAGCAGCTTGGGGTGGGACAGAGGGGACACTGAAGCTTTCTTT

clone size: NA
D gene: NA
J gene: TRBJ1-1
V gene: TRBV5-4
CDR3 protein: CASSTPTEGNTEAFF
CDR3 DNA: TGTGCCAGCAGCACCCCGACAGAAGGGAACACTGAAGCTTTCTTT

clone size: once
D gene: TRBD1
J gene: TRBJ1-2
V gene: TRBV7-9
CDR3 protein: CASSLVDRGHGYTF
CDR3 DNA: TGTGCCAGCAGCTTAGTTGACAGGGGGCATGGCTACACCTTC

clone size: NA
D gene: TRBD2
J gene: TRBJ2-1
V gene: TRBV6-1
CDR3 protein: CASSTSGIGYNEQFF
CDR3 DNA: TGTGCCAGCAGCACTAGCGGGATAGGTTACAATGAGCAGTTCTTC

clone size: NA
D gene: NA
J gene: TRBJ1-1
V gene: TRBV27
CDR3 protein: CASTQGAEAFF
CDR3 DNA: TGTGCCAGCACCCAAGGGGCTGAAGCTTTCTTT

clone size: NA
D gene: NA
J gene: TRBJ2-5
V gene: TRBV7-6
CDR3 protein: CASSFLSTETQYF
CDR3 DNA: TGTGCCAGCAGCTTTCTTAGTACGGAGACCCAGTACTTC

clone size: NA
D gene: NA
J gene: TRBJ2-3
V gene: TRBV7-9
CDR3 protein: CASTELYRGGTTDTQYF
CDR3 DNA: TGTGCCAGCACCGAATTGTACAGGGGGGGAACTACAGATACGCAGTATTTT

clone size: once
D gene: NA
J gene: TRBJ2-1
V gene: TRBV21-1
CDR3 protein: CASSKFLAGRNEQFF
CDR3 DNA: TGTGCCAGCAGCAAATTTCTAGCGGGGAGGAATGAGCAGTTCTTC

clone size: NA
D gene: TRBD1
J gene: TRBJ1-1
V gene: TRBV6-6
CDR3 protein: CASSYPGQALNTEAFF
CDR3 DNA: TGTGCCAGCAGTTACCCGGGACAGGCTTTGAACACTGAAGCTTTCTTT

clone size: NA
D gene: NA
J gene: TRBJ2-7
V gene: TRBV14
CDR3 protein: CASSQETTGPYEQYF
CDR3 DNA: TGTGCCAGCAGCCAAGAAACGACAGGCCCCTACGAGCAGTACTTC

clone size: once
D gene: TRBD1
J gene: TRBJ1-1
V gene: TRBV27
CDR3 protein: CASSTPGTGLATEAFF
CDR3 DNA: TGTGCCAGCAGTACCCCCGGGACAGGGTTGGCCACTGAAGCTTTCTTT

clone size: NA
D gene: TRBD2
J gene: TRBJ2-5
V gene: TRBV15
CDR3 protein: CATSRQLAIQETQYF
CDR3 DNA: TGTGCCACCAGCAGACAACTAGCGATACAAGAGACCCAGTACTTC

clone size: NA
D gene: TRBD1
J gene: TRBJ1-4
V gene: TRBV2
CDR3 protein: CASRSGTENEKLFF
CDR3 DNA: TGTGCCAGCAGATCCGGGACAGAGAATGAAAAACTGTTTTTT

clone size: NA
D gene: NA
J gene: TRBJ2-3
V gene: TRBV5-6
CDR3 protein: CASSFFRQGKQYF
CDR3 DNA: TGTGCCAGCAGCTTTTTTCGGCAGGGTAAACAGTATTTT